The rows below give T cell receptor beta chains drawn from one sample of a study of T-cell reconstitution after alpha-beta-depleted transplantation in children. TCRdb fed the PCR reads into MiXCR, producing one record per CDR3 protein. Here the sample spans over 550,000 distinct CDR3 sequences, more than 9% being singletons. Sample: PBMCs from the stem cell graft donor, taken from the stem cell graft. Receptors originate from a human donor who donated a stem cell graft to a child with acute myeloid leukemia. Both conserved end residues are part of each CDR3. D genes are given only for firm matches. Only part of the rows carry a size: once, few, many, or a class if the clone is expanded.

clone_size	cdr3_length	j_call	v_call	d_call	cdr3_aa	cdr3_nt
few	15	TRBJ2-1	TRBV4-3	TRBD2	CASSPAGVGYNEQFF	TGCGCCAGCAGCCCAGCGGGAGTGGGGTACAATGAGCAGTTCTTC
.	15	TRBJ2-3	TRBV30	TRBD1	CAWREGTGGTDTQYF	TGTGCCTGGAGGGAGGGGACAGGGGGCACAGATACGCAGTATTTT
.	19	TRBJ2-7	TRBV28	.	CASSPPEGGALSLWYEQYF	TGTGCCAGCAGTCCCCCCGAGGGGGGTGCCCTTTCGCTCTGGTACGAGCAGTACTTC
few	13	TRBJ2-5	TRBV2	.	CASSEAGQWAQYF	TGTGCCAGCAGTGAGGCGGGACAGTGGGCCCAGTACTTC
few	15	TRBJ1-1	TRBV29-1	.	CSVEVLRTVNTEAFF	TGCAGCGTTGAAGTTTTAAGGACAGTGAACACTGAAGCTTTCTTT
.	14	TRBJ2-5	TRBV7-9	.	CASSLASTEETQYF	TGTGCCAGCAGCTTAGCGTCGACCGAAGAGACCCAGTACTTC
few	13	TRBJ2-7	TRBV24-1	.	CATSDLRESEQYF	TGTGCCACCAGTGATTTGCGGGAAAGTGAGCAGTACTTC
many	17	TRBJ2-2	TRBV7-7	.	CASSLYQNQGRSGELFF	TGTGCTAGCAGCTTATACCAAAACCAGGGGAGGTCCGGGGAGCTGTTTTTT
many	13	TRBJ1-6	TRBV6-1	.	CASSETVNSPLHF	TGTGCCAGCAGTGAGACCGTTAATTCACCCCTCCACTTT
many	16	TRBJ2-1	TRBV7-2	.	CASSLQGPGVNNEQFF	TGTGCCAGCAGCTTACAGGGCCCGGGAGTTAACAATGAGCAGTTCTTC
.	12	TRBJ1-2	TRBV29-1	TRBD1	CSVDRGLRGYTF	TGCAGCGTTGACAGGGGGCTTCGTGGCTACACCTTC
.	14	TRBJ2-1	TRBV7-2	.	CASSLLRDPNEQFF	TGTGCCAGCAGCTTATTGAGAGATCCCAATGAGCAGTTCTTC
few	17	TRBJ2-6	TRBV27	.	CASSPRDWTSGANVLTF	TGTGCCAGCAGTCCCCGGGACTGGACCTCTGGGGCCAACGTCCTGACTTTC
many	16	TRBJ2-7	TRBV4-3	.	CASSQDAGTSSYEQYF	TGCGCCAGCAGCCAAGATGCCGGGACCTCAAGCTACGAGCAGTACTTC
few	12	TRBJ2-7	TRBV20-1	TRBD2	CSAGGRAGEQYF	TGCAGTGCGGGCGGGAGGGCCGGCGAGCAGTACTTC
few	16	TRBJ2-3	TRBV20-1	.	CSARVGESPSTDTQYF	TGCAGTGCTAGAGTTGGAGAGTCACCTAGCACAGATACGCAGTATTTT
.	14	TRBJ2-7	TRBV12-3/TRBV12-4	.	CASSSRGLRIEQYF	TGTGCCAGCAGTTCTCGGGGCCTGAGGATCGAGCAGTACTTC
.	13	TRBJ2-5	TRBV30	TRBD1	CAWSTGTGGTQYF	TGTGCCTGGAGCACGGGGACAGGGGGGACCCAGTACTTC
.	14	TRBJ1-1	TRBV20-1	TRBD1	CSASTGGGSSEAFF	TGCAGTGCTAGTACAGGGGGCGGATCCTCTGAAGCTTTCTTT
few	13	TRBJ1-1	TRBV28	TRBD1	CASVDRGRDEAFF	TGTGCCAGCGTTGACAGGGGTAGGGATGAAGCTTTCTTT
few	16	TRBJ2-3	TRBV5-1	.	CASSPGVGGGTDTQYF	TGCGCCAGCAGCCCGGGCGTGGGTGGAGGCACAGATACGCAGTATTTT
many	14	TRBJ2-3	TRBV12-3/TRBV12-4	.	CASSPLTGTDTQYF	TGTGCCAGCAGTCCCCTGACAGGCACAGATACGCAGTATTTT
few	12	TRBJ2-2	TRBV28	.	CASSLRDGELFF	TGTGCCAGCAGTTTACGGGACGGGGAGCTGTTTTTT
few	15	TRBJ2-2	TRBV5-1	.	CASSLTVANTGELFF	TGCGCCAGCAGCTTGACGGTGGCGAACACCGGGGAGCTGTTTTTT
many	16	TRBJ2-3	TRBV28	TRBD2	CASSLGLAGYTDTQYF	TGTGCCAGCAGCCTGGGACTAGCGGGGTACACAGATACGCAGTATTTT
few	18	TRBJ2-1	TRBV20-1	TRBD2	CSARASLAGGISLSEQFF	TGCAGTGCTAGAGCCTCACTAGCGGGAGGGATAAGCCTCAGTGAGCAGTTCTTC
many	15	TRBJ2-1	TRBV20-1	TRBD2	CSARDATSVDNEQFF	TGCAGTGCTAGAGATGCGACTAGCGTTGACAATGAGCAGTTCTTC
.	15	TRBJ2-3	TRBV18	.	CASSPRAASTDTQYF	TGTGCCAGCTCACCCAGAGCGGCTAGCACAGATACGCAGTATTTT
.	11	TRBJ2-1	TRBV12-3/TRBV12-4	.	CASSQTDEQFF	TGTGCCAGCAGTCAAACCGATGAGCAGTTCTTC
few	13	TRBJ2-1	TRBV29-1	.	CSVAREGDSEQFF	TGCAGCGTAGCCCGCGAGGGGGATTCTGAGCAGTTCTTC
.	14	TRBJ1-1	TRBV12-3/TRBV12-4	TRBD1	CASSSGTGLNEAFF	TGTGCCAGCAGTTCCGGGACAGGGCTAAACGAAGCTTTCTTT
few	13	TRBJ1-4	TRBV5-1	.	CASSWDSGEKLFF	TGCGCCAGCAGCTGGGATTCAGGAGAAAAACTGTTTTTT
few	12	TRBJ1-2	TRBV6-2/TRBV6-3	.	CASSYRPWGYTF	TGTGCCAGCAGTTATCGCCCGTGGGGCTACACCTTC
many	15	TRBJ1-5	TRBV5-1	.	CASSLWGRPDQPQHF	TGCGCCAGCAGCTTGTGGGGGCGGCCAGATCAGCCCCAGCATTTT
few	15	TRBJ1-5	TRBV7-8	.	CASSLVQGGNQPQHF	TGTGCCAGCAGCTTAGTTCAGGGCGGCAATCAGCCCCAGCATTTT
.	16	TRBJ1-6	TRBV20-1	TRBD1	CSARDGGQGTSSPLHF	TGCAGTGCTAGAGATGGGGGACAGGGGACGAGTTCACCCCTCCACTTT
few	14	TRBJ2-7	TRBV19	.	CASSIVVLSYEQYF	TGTGCCAGTAGTATCGTTGTCCTCTCCTACGAGCAGTACTTC
many	12	TRBJ2-7	TRBV29-1	.	CSVVSDLYEQYF	TGCAGCGTTGTTAGCGATCTTTACGAGCAGTACTTC
.	16	TRBJ2-5	TRBV12-3/TRBV12-4	TRBD2	CASSTGLAGGRETQYF	TGTGCCAGCAGTACGGGACTAGCGGGAGGGCGGGAGACCCAGTACTTC
many	15	TRBJ2-3	TRBV20-1	TRBD1	CSARPGQGGTDTQYF	TGCAGTGCTAGACCCGGACAGGGAGGAACAGATACGCAGTATTTT
few	15	TRBJ2-3	TRBV4-3	TRBD2	CASSQHSGRADTQYF	TGCGCCAGCAGCCAACATAGCGGGAGGGCAGATACGCAGTATTTT
.	13	TRBJ2-7	TRBV30	TRBD1	CAWDSDRVGEQYF	TGTGCCTGGGATTCTGACAGGGTTGGCGAGCAGTACTTC
many	14	TRBJ2-1	TRBV7-9	.	CASSLESGHNEQFF	TGTGCCAGCAGCTTAGAATCAGGGCACAATGAGCAGTTCTTC
few	16	TRBJ2-2	TRBV5-1	TRBD1	CASSLGTGLNTGELFF	TGCGCCAGCAGCCTAGGGACAGGGTTGAACACCGGGGAGCTGTTTTTT
.	12	TRBJ2-3	TRBV7-6	.	CASSFTSDTQYF	TGTGCCAGCAGCTTTACGTCAGATACGCAGTATTTT
.	15	TRBJ1-1	TRBV20-1	.	CSARPRGGMNTEAFF	TGCAGTGCCAGACCCCGAGGGGGTATGAACACTGAAGCTTTCTTT
.	14	TRBJ1-3	TRBV20-1	.	CSAQVGGAGNTIYF	TGCAGTGCTCAAGTTGGGGGGGCGGGAAACACCATATATTTT
.	15	TRBJ2-7	TRBV20-1	TRBD2	CSAPRGLAGGNEQYF	TGCAGTGCTCCGCGAGGACTAGCGGGAGGAAACGAGCAGTACTTC
.	14	TRBJ2-1	TRBV20-1	TRBD2	CSAREPRAGGEQFF	TGCAGTGCTAGAGAGCCTAGGGCGGGGGGTGAGCAGTTCTTC
many	15	TRBJ2-5	TRBV20-1	TRBD2	CSASTSGAPQETQYF	TGCAGTGCTTCGACTAGCGGGGCCCCACAAGAGACCCAGTACTTC